Below, 17 T cell receptor beta chains from the same sample are listed, as sequenced in a study of type 1 regulatory T cells. MiXCR, run by TCRdb on the reads, gives a single entry per CDR3 protein. The sample includes roughly 46,000 distinct CDR3 sequences, 12% of them seen just once. Their recognized antigens are unknown. Input material: cultured non-Tr1 T cells, either the whole culture or a sorted T cell fraction (not recorded which). Receptor source: a human donor in good health.

In this sample, this clonotype turned up many times. The rearrangement links TRBV7-9 to TRBJ2-1, with 9 bases matching TRBD2. Trimming removed 0 bases from V and 4 bases from J; junction bases left unmatched: 10. Germline V lookup: CDR1 SEHNR, CDR2 FQNEAQ (reference sequence). The CDR3 consists of 18 residues. The CDR3 region is CASSLARASGALYNEQFF. The CDR3 DNA follows: TGTGCCAGCAGCTTAGCGAGGGCTAGCGGGGCCCTTTACAATGAGCAGTTCTTC.

This clonotype appeared a few times. V usage is TRBV5-1 and J usage is TRBJ2-7, with 7 nucleotides matching TRBD1. V lost 0 bases, J lost 3 bases, and 3 bases stayed unmatched. This CDR3 has 14 residues. In germline, CDR1 is SGHRS, CDR2 YFSETQ. The CDR3 coding sequence is TGCGCCAGCAGCTTGGTACCAGGGGGCTACGAGCAGTACTTC. Protein product: CASSLVPGGYEQYF.

This clonotype has ten or more counts. The chain couples TRBV9 to TRBJ2-7; 10 bases fit TRBD1. Losses at the gene ends were 3 bases for V and 3 bases for J; bases not matched to a gene: 6. The germline CDR1 and CDR2 sequences are SGDLS and YYNGEE. The CDR3 is made up of 15 amino acids. This chain's CDR3 is CASSASGTGVYEQYF. The CDR3 DNA sequence: TGTGCCAGCAGCGCCTCCGGGACAGGGGTCTACGAGCAGTACTTC.

Comments on this clonotype: A much larger clone lies a single base off, so this may be a read error. The V gene is TRBV20-1, the J gene TRBJ1-4, with D perhaps TRBD1 (6 bases). The germline gives CDR1 DFQATT, CDR2 SNEGSKA (reference sequence). CDR3 length: 15 residues. This CDR3 is CSARESTGGREKLLF. Written as DNA, the CDR3 is TGCAGTGCTAGAGAATCTACCGGGGGCCGTGAAAAACTGCTTTTT.

In its sample, this clonotype ranks as medium-sized (0.01 to 0.1%). This chain connects TRBV5-1 to TRBJ2-7; 8 bases map to TRBD2. The V gene's germline CDR1 is SGHRS and CDR2 YFSETQ. CDR3 size: 14 residues. Trimming took 0 bases from V and 3 from J; bases not matched to a gene: 2. CDR3 nucleotides: TGCGCCAGCAGCTTGGGAGCGGGAGTCTACGAGCAGTACTTC. It translates to CASSLGAGVYEQYF.

V is TRBV5-4 and J is TRBJ2-3; 14 bases are a match to TRBD2. CDR3 length equals 19 residues. V dropped 3 bases and J dropped 2; count of bases not matched to a gene: 11. Per germline, CDR1 SGHNT and CDR2 YYREEE (reference sequence). CDR3 protein: CASSSGLAGGNSFTDTQYF. The CDR3, as DNA: TGTGCCAGCAGCTCCGGACTAGCGGGAGGAAATTCCTTCACAGATACGCAGTATTTT.

This clonotype was counted ten times or more. The chain recombines TRBV3-1 with TRBJ1-1; possibly TRBD1 for D (5 bases). The V end was cut by 3 bases, the J end by 11 bases, with 13 bases between. Germline CDR1 and CDR2: LGHDT and YNNKEL (reference sequence). This CDR3 region has 12 residues. CDR3 protein: CASSHTGRLAFF. CDR3 nucleotides: TGTGCCAGCAGCCATACGGGGCGTTTGGCTTTCTTT.

This clonotype came up a few times. The chain employs TRBV7-2 and TRBJ1-6; D is unresolved. This CDR3 comprises 13 residues. V was cut by 1 base and J by 7 bases, with 5 bases left in between. CDR1 and CDR2 from the germline V gene are SGHTA and FQGNSA. CDR3 region: CASSLVRNSPLHF. CDR3 nucleotides: TGTGCCAGCAGCTTAGTCAGGAATTCACCCCTCCACTTT.

This clonotype was observed many times. The chain has TRBV24-1 and TRBJ1-5, with 9 bases that match TRBD1. J lost 4 bases, V lost 3 bases, and 3 bases had no gene match. Germline V gene lookup returns CDR1 KGHDR and CDR2 SFDVKD. This CDR3 comprises 15 residues. DNA of the CDR3: TGTGCCACCAGTGATGTGACAGGGGGGAATCAGCCCCAGCATTTT. Protein: CATSDVTGGNQPQHF.

Many counts were recorded for this clonotype. For the CDR3, the DNA is TGCAGTGCTAGACAGAACACTGAAGCTTTCTTT. This codes for CSARQNTEAFF. The chain is built from TRBV20-1 and TRBJ1-1; no reliable D call. V lost 2 bases to trimming and J lost 1 base, with 2 bases between them. This CDR3 is built from 11 residues. Germline CDR1 is DFQATT and CDR2 is SNEGSKA (reference sequence).

This clonotype has at least ten counts. The gene calls are TRBV5-1 and TRBJ2-1, with 8 positions matching TRBD1. CDR1 and CDR2 (germline): SGHRS, YFSETQ. V was clipped by 4 bases and J by 8 bases; unmatched bases: 11. The CDR3 length is 15 residues. CDR3 region: CASSRGQAEIHEQFF. The DNA of the CDR3 is TGCGCCAGCAGCCGGGGACAGGCGGAGATCCATGAGCAGTTCTTC.

This clonotype was detected only a few times. The CDR3 nucleotides read TGTGCCAGCAGTCCTACTGGGCAGGGGAGGAAGCCCCAGCATTTT. It yields the protein CASSPTGQGRKPQHF. The chain recombines TRBV27 with TRBJ1-5; TRBD1 is a possible D gene (6 bases). The V end lost 5 bases, the J end lost 8 bases, and 19 bases lay between the germline ends. The length of the CDR3 is 15 residues. Germline V gene sequence: CDR1 MNHEY, CDR2 SMNVEV (reference sequence).

This clonotype has a handful of counts. V and J are TRBV5-1 and TRBJ1-4; D is unresolved. V dropped 0 bases and J dropped 7 bases, with 13 bases sitting between them. CDR3 length equals 15 residues. Germline values: CDR1 SGHRS, CDR2 YFSETQ. Here the CDR3 DNA reads TGCGCCAGCAGCTTGGTGCCCTCCGCTAGTGAAAAACTGTTTTTT. It translates to CASSLVPSASEKLFF.

This clonotype has ten or more counts. The V call is TRBV15, the J call TRBJ1-5, with TRBD1 identical over 9 bases. Looked up from germline, CDR1 is LNHNV and CDR2 is YYDKDF (reference sequence). With 5 bases clipped from V and 5 bases from J, the junction kept 7 bases outside the gene matches. CDR3 length: 15 amino acids. CDR3 amino acids: CATSAPHRGHQPQHF. The CDR3 DNA sequence: TGTGCCACCAGCGCCCCACACAGGGGGCATCAGCCCCAGCATTTT.

This clonotype was observed many times. The chain carries TRBV10-3 and TRBJ2-1; 7 nucleotides agree with TRBD2. The CDR3 is 13 amino acids. Germline V lookup: CDR1 ENHRY, CDR2 SYGVKD. V shed 8 bases, J shed 5 bases, and the junction held 6 bases outside the gene matches. CDR3 sequence reads: CAIEGGPHNEQFF. Here the CDR3 DNA reads TGTGCCATCGAGGGAGGGCCGCACAATGAGCAGTTCTTC.

This clonotype has just one count. CDR3 loop: CSAPPPGLGTEAFF. Written as DNA, the CDR3 is TGCAGTGCTCCCCCCCCGGGGTTGGGCACTGAAGCTTTCTTT. The J gene is TRBJ1-1, the V gene TRBV20-1; D is uncertain. This CDR3 has 14 amino acids. Between the trimmed V and J ends, which lost 5 bases and 4 bases, there was a span of 17 bases. Germline CDR1 DFQATT, CDR2 SNEGSKA (reference sequence).

Many counts were recorded for this clonotype. CDR3 residues: CASVDVTNTGELFF. CDR3 bases: TGCGCCAGCGTTGACGTGACGAACACCGGGGAGCTGTTTTTT. This rearrangement joins TRBV5-1 to TRBJ2-2; D uncertain. The CDR3 is 14 amino acids. Germline V gives CDR1 SGHRS, CDR2 YFSETQ. Trimming removed 7 bases from V and 0 bases from J, with 10 bases in between.